This passage covers 20 T cell receptor beta chains from one sample sequenced in a study of beta chain features in type 1 diabetes. Study-wide points: Type 1 diabetes patients had moderately but significantly shorter TCRB CDR3s in all four CD4+ subsets.

Reverse transcription of all isolated RNA meant that expressed TCRB transcripts were sequenced. Method: immunoSEQ multiplex PCR; TCRdb's copy keeps in-frame clones and lacks some. Seen here are over 200,000 clones, roughly a tenth observed once, and the top ten hold about 0.018%. Antigens for these TCRs are unknown. Sequenced input: naive CD4+ T cells from blood. Source of these receptors: a man aged 30 to 39 with type 1 diabetes.

V and J are TRBV6-5 and TRBJ2-7; D is possibly TRBD1 (5 bases). This CDR3 is 15 amino acids long. CDR1 and CDR2 from the germline V gene are MNHEY and SVGAGI. V was pared by 5 bases and J by 2 bases, with 16 bases between. The CDR3 bases are TGTGCCAGCAGTCAACGGGTAGGGGAACCCTACGAGCAGTACTTC. Protein product: CASSQRVGEPYEQYF.

This clone was counted between two and nine times. The chain recombines TRBV9 with TRBJ2-1, with a weak D call TRBD2 (6 bases). V gave up 1 base and J gave up 0 bases, with 20 bases separating them. Germline V gene data show CDR1 as SGDLS and CDR2 as YYNGEE. The CDR3 runs 19 residues. DNA of the CDR3: TGTGCCAGCAGCGTAAGGGCTAGCGCATTTCCGAGCTCCTACAATGAGCAGTTCTTC. Amino acid sequence: CASSVRASAFPSSYNEQFF.

This clone was picked up a small number of times. This chain links TRBV5-4 with TRBJ2-1, with 8 bases aligning to TRBD1. CDR3 length: 14 amino acids. Losses at the gene ends were 6 bases for V and 4 bases for J; bases not matched to a gene: 6. The germline V gene has CDR1 SGHNT and CDR2 YYREEE (reference sequence). In nucleotides, the CDR3 is TGTGCCAGCACCCCAGGGGGCGAGTACAATGAGCAGTTCTTC. Its protein is CASTPGGEYNEQFF.

There are a few counts of this clone. This chain connects TRBV5-1 to TRBJ2-5; 12 bases agree with TRBD2. The CDR3 is made up of 15 amino acids. Per germline, CDR1 SGHRS and CDR2 YFSETQ. V was clipped by 7 bases and J by 5 bases; unmatched bases: 9. CDR3 bases: TGCGCCAGCCGCTCGACTAGCGGGGGTTTTGAGACCCAGTACTTC. As protein: CASRSTSGGFETQYF.

This chain connects TRBV7-9 to TRBJ2-3, with D possibly matching TRBD1 (6 bases). With 1 base removed from V and 7 bases from J, the gap between germline ends came to 18 bases. This CDR3 spans 16 amino acids. Germline V gene data show CDR1 as SEHNR and CDR2 as FQNEAQ (reference sequence). This CDR3 is CASSLESAGTTNTQYF. CDR3 bases: TGTGCCAGCAGCTTAGAATCGGCCGGGACAACAAATACGCAGTATTTT.

The chain recombines TRBV5-6 with TRBJ2-1, with D perhaps matching TRBD1 (5 bases). The germline V gene has CDR1 SGHDT and CDR2 YYEEEE. The V gene lost 0 bases and the J gene lost 10 bases, with 11 bases spanning the gap. The CDR3 consists of 13 residues. The CDR3 coding sequence is TGTGCCAGCAGCTTGGGGACAATGTACGAGCAGTTCTTC. This codes for CASSLGTMYEQFF.

This clone was picked up a small number of times. This chain joins TRBV15 and TRBJ2-7; 8 nucleotides agree with TRBD1. V shed 5 bases, J shed 5 bases, and the junction held 8 bases outside the gene matches. Germline-derived CDR1 and CDR2 are LNHNV and YYDKDF (reference sequence). CDR3 length: 14 residues. CDR3 sequence: CATSVRTGFDEQYF. CDR3 sequence (DNA): TGTGCCACCAGCGTCCGGACAGGGTTCGACGAGCAGTACTTC.

Concerning this clone: Germline is not matched at one junction end, which may reflect a read error. Other nucleotide sequences from this sample produce the same CDR3. This rearrangement joins TRBV29-1 to TRBJ1-1, with D unclear. CDR3 size: 10 residues. Per the germline V gene, CDR1 is SQVTM and CDR2 is ANQGSEA. Here the CDR3 DNA reads TGCAGCGCCGTCGACACTGAAGCCTTCTTT. Translated, it gives CSAVDTEAFF. The whole variable domain, remainder taken from reference TRBV29-1 and TRBJ1-1, is SAVISQKPSRDICQRGTSLTIQCQVDSQVTMMFWYRQQPGQSLTLIATANQGSEATYESGFVIDKFPISRPNLTFSTLTVSNMSPEDSSIYLCSAVDTEAFFGQGTRLTVV.

This clone was found a few times. CDR3 nucleotide sequence: TGCGCCAGCAGCCATCCACCTAGGAACACTGAAGCTTTCTTT. Its protein is CASSHPPRNTEAFF. This sequence joins TRBV4-1 and TRBJ1-1; D uncertain. Germline V gene lookup returns CDR1 MGHRA and CDR2 YSYEKL. V was clipped by 3 bases and J by 1 base, with 9 bases between them. This CDR3 spans 14 amino acids.

This chain joins TRBV5-1 and TRBJ2-5; D not resolved. The CDR3 extends over 14 amino acids. The germline V and J ends were trimmed by 0 bases and 1 base, with 7 bases remaining between them. Germline CDR1 is SGHRS and CDR2 is YFSETQ. The CDR3 is CASSLVAAQETQYF. In DNA, the CDR3 is TGCGCCAGCAGCTTGGTTGCGGCCCAAGAGACCCAGTACTTC.

This clone was counted a few times. V usage is TRBV7-8 and J usage is TRBJ1-1; TRBD1 matches 7 bases. This CDR3 is 18 amino acids long. After removal of 3 bases from V and 2 bases from J, the junction contained 15 bases not matched to a gene. The germline CDR1 and CDR2 sequences are SGHVS and FQNEAQ. The CDR3 sequence is CASSLEERRQGSNTEAFF. The CDR3 region has the DNA TGTGCCAGCAGCTTGGAGGAAAGGCGACAGGGATCAAACACTGAAGCTTTCTTT.

This clone showed up just once. The chain uses TRBV6-1 and TRBJ1-1; D is unclear. Trimming left V 7 bases short and J 7 bases short, with 10 bases between. There are 11 residues in the CDR3. The germline V gene encodes CDR1 MNHNS and CDR2 SASEGT. The CDR3 loop is CASNYHGEAFF. In DNA, the CDR3 is TGTGCCAGCAATTATCACGGTGAAGCTTTCTTT.

This sequence joins TRBV30 and TRBJ2-7; 8 nucleotides match TRBD2. The J segment lost 3 bases and the V segment lost 0 bases, leaving 19 bases of the junction unmatched. CDR1 and CDR2 from the germline V gene are GTSNPN and SVGIG (reference sequence). This CDR3 is 19 amino acids long. CDR3 in amino acids: CAWSVSRRGASFTIYEQYF. CDR3 sequence (DNA): TGTGCCTGGAGTGTATCACGGCGGGGGGCATCCTTCACCATCTACGAGCAGTACTTC. Based on the CDR3 plus reference TRBV30 and TRBJ2-7, the full variable domain is SQTIHQWPATLVQPVGSPLSLECTVEGTSNPNLYWYRQAAGRGLQLLFYSVGIGQISSEVPQNLSASRPQDRQFILSSKKLLLSDSGFYLCAWSVSRRGASFTIYEQYFGPGTRLTVT.

The chain couples TRBV2 to TRBJ1-1; D is perhaps TRBD1 (5 bases). Germline assignment: CDR1 SNHLY and CDR2 FYNNEI. The CDR3 has 13 amino acids. V lost 4 bases and J 1 base, leaving 7 bases between the germline ends. The CDR3 region has the DNA TGTGCCAGCAGTGCCAGGGAGAACACTGAAGCTTTCTTT. Translated, it gives CASSARENTEAFF.

The rearrangement joins TRBV7-8 to TRBJ2-4; the D is unclear. Germline CDR1 reads SGHVS; CDR2 reads FQNEAQ. The V gene lost 1 base and the J gene lost 3 bases, with 10 bases spanning the gap. This CDR3 has 15 residues. The CDR3 protein is CASSLGFTNKNIQYF. The CDR3 DNA is TGTGCCAGCAGCTTAGGCTTCACTAACAAAAACATTCAGTACTTC.

The chain recombines TRBV4-2 with TRBJ2-7, with 7 bases matching TRBD1. The CDR3 sequence is 15 residues long. The germline V gene encodes CDR1 LGHNA and CDR2 YNFKEQ. Trimming cost V 4 bases and J 1 base; bases outside gene matches: 7. The CDR3 spells CASSLDRDASYEQYF. CDR3 sequence (DNA): TGTGCCAGCAGCCTTGACAGGGATGCTTCCTACGAGCAGTACTTC.

This chain links TRBV30 with TRBJ2-7; 9 bases match TRBD2. The V gene end was trimmed by 3 bases and the J gene end by 0 bases; junction bases not matched to a gene: 3. Germline V gene data show CDR1 as GTSNPN and CDR2 as SVGIG (reference sequence). The CDR3 consists of 14 residues. CDR3 in DNA: TGTGCCTGGAGGCGCGGGGGGGGCTCCTACGAGCAGTACTTC. Its protein product is CAWRRGGGSYEQYF.

The gene calls are TRBV5-1 and TRBJ2-5; 7 positions agree with TRBD1. CDR3 length equals 14 residues. Germline trimming cut 2 bases from V and 2 bases from J; bases unmatched to any gene: 3. Germline lookup yields CDR1 SGHRS and CDR2 YFSETQ. The CDR3 region is CASSFQGQQETQYF. The CDR3 DNA reads TGCGCCAGCAGCTTCCAGGGACAGCAAGAGACCCAGTACTTC.

A few counts support this clone. The rearrangement links TRBV7-2 to TRBJ1-2, with a tentative D call TRBD1 (5 bases). Trimming took off 5 bases at V and 6 bases at J, with 22 bases between the two ends. The CDR3 runs to 16 residues. Germline V gene lookup returns CDR1 SGHTA and CDR2 FQGNSA. The CDR3 DNA reads TGTGCCAGCAGCCTCAGCGTTGGGGCCCGTGCAGATGGCTACACCTTC. Protein product: CASSLSVGARADGYTF. Supplemented by reference TRBV7-2 and TRBJ1-2, the full variable domain reads GAGVSQSPSNKVTEKGKDVELRCDPISGHTALYWYRQSLGQGLEFLIYFQGNSAPDKSGLPSDRFSAERTGGSVSTLTIQRTQQEDSAVYLCASSLSVGARADGYTFGSGTRLTVV.

CDR3: CASSHTPDRELYEQYF. In nucleotides, the CDR3 is TGTGCCAGCAGCCATACCCCCGACAGGGAACTCTACGAGCAGTACTTC. The V call is TRBV4-2, the J call TRBJ2-7; 7 nucleotides align to TRBD1. This CDR3 has 16 amino acids. Germline loops: CDR1 LGHNA, CDR2 YNFKEQ. The ends lost 3 bases at V and 3 bases at J; junction bases unmatched: 11.